The rows below give T cell receptor beta chains drawn from one sample of a study of blood T cells in healthy people across ages. MiXCR was run by TCRdb on the 5' RACE reads, yielding one entry per CDR3 protein. This sample has around 1,000,000 distinct CDR3 sequences, with roughly a quarter found just once. This sample also appeared in a second study, on T cells of mothers and their children.

The sample was blood. These TCRs come from a girl aged 2-10 years in good health. Each CDR3 is given without its conserved first and last residue.

j_call v_call cdr3_aa
TRBJ2-7 TRBV12-3/TRBV12-4 ASSSRQTPSYEQY
TRBJ2-3 TRBV6-1 ASALPGGSDPDTQY
TRBJ1-1 TRBV29-1 SVEDLGSRGNTEAF
TRBJ2-1 TRBV4-1 ASSLPGLAGGDNEQF
TRBJ2-3 TRBV7-9 ASSLSRLSFTDTQY
TRBJ1-5 TRBV10-3 AISESSDRDQPQH
TRBJ2-1 TRBV13 ASSLGRHTEF
TRBJ1-5 TRBV4-1 ASSQTPTQRNYRNQPQH
TRBJ2-6 TRBV21-1 ASSKELAGLT
TRBJ2-3 TRBV20-1 SATVAGGPTDTQY
TRBJ2-2 TRBV12-5 ASGFRGTGELF
NA TRBV9 ASSSTSGYEQY
TRBJ1-2 TRBV18 ASSPPDSLWAGYT
TRBJ2-1 TRBV27 AASSLRTDNEQF
TRBJ2-7 TRBV5-6 ASSYIGSAGYEQY
TRBJ2-4 TRBV28 ASSETGSENIQY
TRBJ2-5 TRBV28 ASSLTGTSGSARVETQY
TRBJ1-2 TRBV7-9 ASSPPLTGGVNGYT
TRBJ2-1 TRBV29-1 SVEKQGLVGLF
TRBJ2-2 TRBV11-2 ASSLDRGLF
NA TRBV6-2/TRBV6-3 ASSQTSGSGETQY
TRBJ1-4 TRBV6-5 ASSYDQGNGEKLF
TRBJ2-1 TRBV20-1 SAPSSISYNEQF
TRBJ1-2 TRBV7-6 ASSFSSSGGGHGYT
TRBJ2-4 TRBV11-2 ASSLSWTSGKESIQY
TRBJ2-7 TRBV4-1 ASSQDQGWDYEQY
TRBJ2-3 TRBV9 ASSVGFGVHADTQY
TRBJ1-6 TRBV7-9 ASSFWVSGDSPLH
TRBJ2-5 TRBV7-9 AGSYIRTSGGETQY
TRBJ2-1 TRBV9 ASSVGGTPTNEQF
TRBJ1-5 TRBV7-2 ASSLYRGNQPQH
TRBJ2-3 TRBV6-5 ASSYTITDTQY
TRBJ1-1 TRBV19 ASSTDRDYGTEAF
TRBJ1-4 TRBV4-2 ASSQAPNGGATNEKLF
TRBJ2-1 TRBV6-2/TRBV6-3 ASSYPSGGSSYNEQF
TRBJ2-1 TRBV7-2 ASSPTSGGGYNEQF
TRBJ1-1 TRBV29-1 SVDGDREGVNTEAF
TRBJ2-1 TRBV27 ASSLRGANNEQF
TRBJ2-4 TRBV20-1 SASISIGETIQY
TRBJ1-3 TRBV19 ASNEALLSGNTIY
TRBJ2-7 TRBV19 ASSIDTGRYEQY
TRBJ1-2 TRBV6-6 ASSYQYGWGYT
NA TRBV4-3 ASSQHRGRYEQY
TRBJ2-3 TRBV20-1 SADDLTGGTGTQY
TRBJ1-1 TRBV20-1 SADPGEGVTEAF